Listed here are 21 T cell receptor beta chains from one sample, sequenced in a study of blood T cell repertoires in COVID-19. Here immunoSEQ multiplex PCR was the method, and the copy in TCRdb shows in-frame clones only, minus some. The table shows approximately 130,000 clones, with 86% occurring only once. Sequenced input: peripheral blood. All receptors derive from a woman aged 45-65 years who had recovered from COVID-19.

The V gene is TRBV27, the J gene TRBJ2-1, with D hard to call. This CDR3 contains 12 residues. The germline V gene encodes CDR1 MNHEY and CDR2 SMNVEV (reference sequence). The V end lost 3 bases, the J end lost 15 bases, and 15 bases lay between the germline ends. The chain's CDR3 is CASSFPGVRPFF. The DNA for the CDR3 is TGTGCCAGCAGTTTCCCCGGAGTTAGGCCGTTCTTC.

J is TRBJ1-5 and V is TRBV30, with a possible D match to TRBD1 (5 bases). The CDR3 length is 15 residues. CDR1 and CDR2 (germline): GTSNPN, SVGIG (reference sequence). The V gene lost 0 bases and the J gene lost 7 bases, with 16 bases spanning the gap. The CDR3 loop is CAWSVGTTLEQPQHF. DNA for the CDR3: TGTGCCTGGAGTGTAGGGACTACTCTAGAACAGCCCCAGCATTTT. The full variable domain, its missing parts supplied by reference TRBV30 and TRBJ1-5, is SQTIHQWPATLVQPVGSPLSLECTVEGTSNPNLYWYRQAAGRGLQLLFYSVGIGQISSEVPQNLSASRPQDRQFILSSKKLLLSDSGFYLCAWSVGTTLEQPQHFGDGTRLSIL.

This chain joins TRBV20-1 and TRBJ2-7; D gene uncertain. V was cut by 4 bases and J by 0 bases, with 4 bases left in between. Per the germline V gene, CDR1 is DFQATT and CDR2 is SNEGSKA (reference sequence). The CDR3 totals 11 residues. This CDR3 reads CSATRSYEQYF. CDR3 nucleotide sequence: TGCAGTGCTACCCGCTCCTACGAGCAGTACTTC.

The gene calls are TRBV10-3 and TRBJ1-1, with D unresolved. The CDR3 has 14 amino acids. With 2 bases removed from V and 3 bases from J, the gap between germline ends came to 10 bases. CDR1 and CDR2 from the germline V gene are ENHRY and SYGVKD. In DNA form, the CDR3 reads TGTGCCATCAGTGAGCTGGCAGTTCACACTGAAGCTTTCTTT. Its protein product is CAISELAVHTEAFF.

This clone is medium-sized. This rearrangement joins TRBV19 to TRBJ1-2; 9 nucleotides match TRBD1. Trimming removed 5 bases from V and 0 bases from J; junction bases left unmatched: 7. The CDR3 contains 16 residues. The germline V gene has CDR1 LNHDA and CDR2 SQIVND (reference sequence). The CDR3 DNA follows: TGTGCCAGTAGTCCCGGCCGGGACAGGGCTAACTATGGCTACACCTTC. This translates into CASSPGRDRANYGYTF.

This chain uses TRBV5-1 with TRBJ1-2; 7 positions match TRBD1. This CDR3 is 13 amino acids long. In germline, CDR1 is SGHRS, CDR2 YFSETQ. V gave up 4 bases and J gave up 5 bases; unmatched junction bases: 5. The CDR3 nucleotides read TGCGCCAGCAGCCTCCAGGGGGAGTATGGCTACACCTTC. Amino acids: CASSLQGEYGYTF.

The chain is built from TRBV5-1 and TRBJ1-6; a possible D gene is TRBD1 (5 bases). The ends were cut back, 6 bases at V and 6 bases at J, with 16 bases in the middle. CDR1 and CDR2 (germline): SGHRS, YFSETQ. This CDR3 comprises 15 residues. The CDR3 loop reads CASTPDGHSNSPLHF. As DNA, the CDR3 is TGCGCCAGCACCCCGGATGGACATAGTAATTCACCCCTCCACTTT.

This clone came up once. This rearrangement joins TRBV6-4 to TRBJ1-1; a possible D gene is TRBD1 (5 bases). Germline V CDR1 and CDR2: MRHNA, SNTAGT. V was pared by 6 bases and J by 4 bases, with 15 bases between. There are 14 residues in the CDR3. This CDR3 is CASSEQGSSTEAFF. For the CDR3, the DNA is TGTGCCAGCAGCGAGCAGGGATCGAGCACTGAAGCTTTCTTT.

The chain has TRBV20-1 and TRBJ2-1, with TRBD2 matching over 12 bases. V gave up 3 bases and J gave up 7 bases; unmatched junction bases: 7. Looked up from germline, CDR1 is DFQATT and CDR2 is SNEGSKA (reference sequence). The CDR3 totals 15 residues. In DNA, the CDR3 is TGCAGTGCTAGTCCTAGCGGGAGGGCCAATAATGAGCAGTTCTTC. This encodes CSASPSGRANNEQFF.

This chain connects TRBV21-1 to TRBJ2-7; TRBD1 is the table's D call, not checked against the DNA. TRBV21-1 is shown as a pseudogene. The CDR3 sequence is 17 residues long. The CDR3 bases are TGTGCCAGCAGCAACACTTACAGGGGGCCCAGCTCCTACGAGCAGTACTTC. This sequence encodes CASSNTYRGPSSYEQYF.

CDR3 loop: CASSTQGGETQYF. The CDR3 DNA follows: TGCGCCAGCAGCACACAGGGGGGCGAGACCCAGTACTTC. This rearrangement joins TRBV5-1 to TRBJ2-5, with 8 bases fitting TRBD1. This CDR3 is 13 amino acids long. Trimming took 4 bases from V and 5 from J; bases not matched to a gene: 4. Germline CDR1 is SGHRS and CDR2 is YFSETQ.

The chain joins TRBV6-1 to TRBJ1-3, with TRBD1 matching 9 bases. Per germline, CDR1 MNHNS and CDR2 SASEGT. The CDR3 is made up of 15 amino acids. V lost 3 bases and J lost 5; bases outside the gene matches: 5. The chain's CDR3 is CASSEEGQGRNTIYF. The CDR3 coding sequence is TGTGCCAGCAGTGAGGAGGGACAGGGTAGAAACACCATATATTTT.

The chain is built from TRBV12-5 and TRBJ2-1; 7 nucleotides line up with TRBD2. Trimming cost V 6 bases and J 4 bases; bases outside gene matches: 6. This CDR3 region has 14 residues. Per germline, CDR1 LGHNT and CDR2 FRNRAP. The CDR3: CASGSGGFYNEQFF. As DNA, the CDR3 is TGTGCTAGTGGATCCGGGGGGTTTTACAATGAGCAGTTCTTC.

This sequence joins TRBV7-8 and TRBJ1-1; D perhaps matches TRBD1 (5 bases). V was pared by 4 bases and J by 5 bases, with 17 bases between. This CDR3 region has 15 residues. CDR1 is SGHVS, CDR2 FQNEAQ, per germline. Written as DNA, the CDR3 is TGTGCCAGCAGCTGGGCAGCGGGGGGTGGGACTGAAGCTTTCTTT. Its protein product is CASSWAAGGGTEAFF.

This clone showed up just a few times. The chain employs TRBV5-6 and TRBJ2-2; the match to TRBD2 covers 10 bases. The CDR3 loop spans 16 amino acids. Germline V gene lookup returns CDR1 SGHDT and CDR2 YYEEEE. Trimming at V came to 4 bases and at J to 7 bases, leaving 10 bases not matched to a gene. The CDR3, as DNA: TGTGCCAGCAGCCCTTTAGCGGGAGGAGCGGGCGGGGAGCTGTTTTTT. This translates into CASSPLAGGAGGELFF.

J is TRBJ1-1 and V is TRBV5-1; a weak D match, TRBD1 (6 bases). Germline CDR1 and CDR2: SGHRS and YFSETQ. Trimming took off 2 bases at V and 4 bases at J, with 9 bases between the two ends. There are 13 residues in the CDR3. The CDR3 reads CASSLPQGTEAFF. CDR3 in DNA: TGCGCCAGCAGCTTACCACAGGGCACTGAAGCTTTCTTT.

The chain recombines TRBV19 with TRBJ1-5; TRBD1 agrees at 7 bases. Germline CDR1 LNHDA, CDR2 SQIVND (reference sequence). V shed 5 bases and J 4 bases; nucleotides not matched to a gene: 8. The CDR3 is made up of 15 amino acids. For the CDR3, the DNA is TGTGCCAGTAGTGCCGAGGGACAGCCAAATCAGCCCCAGCATTTT. Protein sequence: CASSAEGQPNQPQHF.

The rearrangement uses TRBV18 and TRBJ2-2; D is possibly TRBD2 (6 bases). Trimming left V 6 bases short and J 7 bases short, with 9 bases between. Germline CDR1 and CDR2: KGHSH and LQKENI. CDR3 length equals 12 residues. The CDR3 loop reads CASSPGVGELFF. Written as DNA, the CDR3 is TGTGCCAGCTCCCCGGGAGTCGGGGAGCTGTTTTTT.

J is TRBJ2-5 and V is TRBV7-9; D may be TRBD1 (5 bases). The CDR3 covers 16 residues. V gave up 5 bases and J gave up 0 bases, with 16 bases separating them. Germline CDR1 reads SEHNR; CDR2 reads FQNEAQ (reference sequence). CDR3: CASSEGWGAYQETQYF. The CDR3, as DNA: TGTGCCAGCAGCGAAGGGTGGGGCGCATACCAAGAGACCCAGTACTTC.

The table lists this clone with a count of one. The rearrangement joins TRBV2 to TRBJ1-3, with D possibly being TRBD1 (6 bases). V was cut by 6 bases and J by 11 bases, with 23 bases left in between. Germline assignment: CDR1 SNHLY and CDR2 FYNNEI. The CDR3 totals 15 residues. CDR3 nucleotide sequence: TGTGCCAGCAGCCATCAGGGGCAAGCGGAGGAACCCATATATTTT. Amino acid sequence: CASSHQGQAEEPIYF.

J is TRBJ2-2 and V is TRBV4-1, with D possibly matching TRBD1 (5 bases). The length of the CDR3 is 15 residues. V gave up 4 bases and J gave up 0 bases, with 9 bases separating them. Germline V lookup: CDR1 MGHRA, CDR2 YSYEKL. The CDR3 nucleotides read TGCGCCAGCAGCCTACAGGAGTCGAACACCGGGGAGCTGTTTTTT. It specifies CASSLQESNTGELFF.